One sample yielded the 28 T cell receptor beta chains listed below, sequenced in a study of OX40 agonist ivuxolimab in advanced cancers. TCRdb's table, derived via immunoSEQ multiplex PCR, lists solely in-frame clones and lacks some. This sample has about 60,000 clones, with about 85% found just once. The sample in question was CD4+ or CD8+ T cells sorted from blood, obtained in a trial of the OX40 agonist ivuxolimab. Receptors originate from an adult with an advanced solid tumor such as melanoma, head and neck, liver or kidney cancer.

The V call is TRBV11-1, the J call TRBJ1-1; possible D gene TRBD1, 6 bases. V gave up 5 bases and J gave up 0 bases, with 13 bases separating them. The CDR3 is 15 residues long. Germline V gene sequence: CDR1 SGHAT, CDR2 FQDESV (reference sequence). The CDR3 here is CASSQQGAVNTEAFF. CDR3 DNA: TGTGCCAGCAGCCAACAGGGCGCAGTGAACACTGAAGCTTTCTTT.

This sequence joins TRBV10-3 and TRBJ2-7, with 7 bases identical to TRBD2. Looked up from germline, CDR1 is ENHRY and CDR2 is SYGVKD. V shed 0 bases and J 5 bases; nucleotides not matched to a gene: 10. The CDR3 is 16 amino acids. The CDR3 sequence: CAISESRAGVQNEQYF. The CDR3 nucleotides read TGTGCCATCAGTGAGTCGAGGGCGGGAGTCCAGAACGAGCAGTACTTC.

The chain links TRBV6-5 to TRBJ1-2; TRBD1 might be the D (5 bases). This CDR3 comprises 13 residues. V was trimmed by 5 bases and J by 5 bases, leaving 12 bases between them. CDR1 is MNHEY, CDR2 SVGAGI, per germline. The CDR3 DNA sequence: TGTGCCAGCAGTAATTCCGACAGATATGGCTACACCTTC. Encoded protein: CASSNSDRYGYTF.

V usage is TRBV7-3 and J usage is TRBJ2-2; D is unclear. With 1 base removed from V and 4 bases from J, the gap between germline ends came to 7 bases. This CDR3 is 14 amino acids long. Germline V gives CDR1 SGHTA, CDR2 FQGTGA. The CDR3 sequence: CASSLIGGTGELFF. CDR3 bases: TGTGCCAGCAGCTTAATAGGTGGCACCGGGGAGCTGTTTTTT.

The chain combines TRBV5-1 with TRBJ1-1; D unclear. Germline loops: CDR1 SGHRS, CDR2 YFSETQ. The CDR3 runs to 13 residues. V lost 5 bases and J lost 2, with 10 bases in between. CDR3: CASRGSDNTEAFF. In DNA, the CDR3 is TGCGCCAGCAGGGGGTCAGACAACACTGAAGCTTTCTTT.

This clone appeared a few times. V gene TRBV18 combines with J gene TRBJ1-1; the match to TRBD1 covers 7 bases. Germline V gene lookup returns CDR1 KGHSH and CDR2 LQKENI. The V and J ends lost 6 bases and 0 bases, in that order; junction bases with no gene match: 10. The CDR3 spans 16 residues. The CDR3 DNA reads TGTGCCAGCTCGCCTACCTTTGGACAGGTGAACACTGAAGCTTTCTTT. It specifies CASSPTFGQVNTEAFF.

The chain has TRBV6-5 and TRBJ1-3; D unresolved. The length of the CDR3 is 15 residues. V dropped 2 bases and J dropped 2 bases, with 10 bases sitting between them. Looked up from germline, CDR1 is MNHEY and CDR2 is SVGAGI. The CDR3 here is CASSYHYSAGNTIYF. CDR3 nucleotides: TGTGCCAGCAGTTACCATTACTCGGCTGGAAACACCATATATTTT.

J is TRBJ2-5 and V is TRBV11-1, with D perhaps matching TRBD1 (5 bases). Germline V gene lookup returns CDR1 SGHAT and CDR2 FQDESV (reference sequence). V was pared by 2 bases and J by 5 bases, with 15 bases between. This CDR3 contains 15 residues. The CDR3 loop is CASSLSSQGWETQYF. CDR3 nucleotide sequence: TGTGCCAGCAGCTTAAGTTCCCAGGGATGGGAGACCCAGTACTTC.

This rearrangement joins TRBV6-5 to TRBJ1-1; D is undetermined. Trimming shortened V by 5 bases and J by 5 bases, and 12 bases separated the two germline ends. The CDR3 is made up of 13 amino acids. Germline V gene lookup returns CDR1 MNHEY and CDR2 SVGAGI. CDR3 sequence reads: CASSELRRTEAFF. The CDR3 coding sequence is TGTGCCAGCAGTGAACTTAGAAGGACTGAAGCTTTCTTT.

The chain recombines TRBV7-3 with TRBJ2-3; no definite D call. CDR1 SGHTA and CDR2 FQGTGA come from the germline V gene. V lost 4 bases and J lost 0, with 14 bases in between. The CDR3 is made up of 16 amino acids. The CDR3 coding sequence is TGTGCCAGCAGCTCTACCCCCGTCCCTAGCACAGATACGCAGTATTTT. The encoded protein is CASSSTPVPSTDTQYF.

In DNA form, the CDR3 reads TGTGCCAGCAGTTACTCTTACAGAGTCGGGAATCAGCCCCAGCATTTT. It translates to CASSYSYRVGNQPQHF. The J gene is TRBJ1-5, the V gene TRBV6-5; D gene ambiguous. This CDR3 is 16 amino acids long. Germline CDR1 MNHEY, CDR2 SVGAGI. V lost 0 bases, J lost 4 bases, and 13 bases lay in between.

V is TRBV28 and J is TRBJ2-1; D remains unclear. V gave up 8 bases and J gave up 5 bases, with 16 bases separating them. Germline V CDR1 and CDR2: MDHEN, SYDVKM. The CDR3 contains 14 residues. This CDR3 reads CASSTPGFNNEQFF. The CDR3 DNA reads TGTGCCAGCTCAACTCCGGGCTTCAACAATGAGCAGTTCTTC.

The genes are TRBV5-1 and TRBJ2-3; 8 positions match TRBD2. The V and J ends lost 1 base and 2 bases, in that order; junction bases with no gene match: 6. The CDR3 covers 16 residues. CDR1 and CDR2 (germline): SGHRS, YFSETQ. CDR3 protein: CASSLLFGRVTDTQYF. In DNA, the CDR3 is TGCGCCAGCAGCTTGTTATTCGGGAGGGTCACAGATACGCAGTATTTT.

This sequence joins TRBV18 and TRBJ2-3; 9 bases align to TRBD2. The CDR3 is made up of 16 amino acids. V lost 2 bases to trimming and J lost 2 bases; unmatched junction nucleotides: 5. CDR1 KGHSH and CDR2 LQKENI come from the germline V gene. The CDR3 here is CASSPKREAITDTQYF. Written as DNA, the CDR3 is TGTGCCAGCTCACCAAAGCGGGAGGCCATCACAGATACGCAGTATTTT. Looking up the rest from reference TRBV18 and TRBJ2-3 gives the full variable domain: NAGVMQNPRHLVRRRGQEARLRCSPMKGHSHVYWYRQLPEEGLKFMVYLQKENIIDESGMPKERFSAEFPKEGPSILRIQQVVRGDSAAYFCASSPKREAITDTQYFGPGTRLTVL.

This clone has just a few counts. The CDR3: CASSGQGASYEQYF. The DNA for the CDR3 is TGTGCCAGCAGCGGACAGGGGGCATCCTACGAGCAGTACTTC. This chain joins TRBV7-9 and TRBJ2-7; 11 bases map to TRBD1. The CDR3 runs 14 residues. With 5 bases clipped from V and 1 base from J, the junction kept 1 base outside the gene matches. Germline V gene sequence: CDR1 SEHNR, CDR2 FQNEAQ (reference sequence).

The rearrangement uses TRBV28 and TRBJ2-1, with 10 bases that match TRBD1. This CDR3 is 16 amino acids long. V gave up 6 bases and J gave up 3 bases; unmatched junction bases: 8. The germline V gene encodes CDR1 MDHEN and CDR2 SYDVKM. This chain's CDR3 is CASSRVTGGLYNEQFF. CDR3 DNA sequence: TGTGCCAGCAGCAGAGTGACAGGGGGCCTCTACAATGAGCAGTTCTTC.

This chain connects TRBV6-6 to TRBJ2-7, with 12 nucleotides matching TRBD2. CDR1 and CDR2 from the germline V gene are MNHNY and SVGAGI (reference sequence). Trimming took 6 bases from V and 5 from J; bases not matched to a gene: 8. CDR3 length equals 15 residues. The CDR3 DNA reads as TGTGCCAGCAGCCAGATGACTAGCGGGAGACACGAGCAGTACTTC. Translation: CASSQMTSGRHEQYF.

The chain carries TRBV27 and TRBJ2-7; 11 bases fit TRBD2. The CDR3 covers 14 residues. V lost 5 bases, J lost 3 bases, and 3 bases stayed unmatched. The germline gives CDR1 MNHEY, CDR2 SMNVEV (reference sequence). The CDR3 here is CASSVAGGNYEQYF. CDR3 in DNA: TGTGCCAGCAGTGTAGCGGGAGGGAACTACGAGCAGTACTTC.

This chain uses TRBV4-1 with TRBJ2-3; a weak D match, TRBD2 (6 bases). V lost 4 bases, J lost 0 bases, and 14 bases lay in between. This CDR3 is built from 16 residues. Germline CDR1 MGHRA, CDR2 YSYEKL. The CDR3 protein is CASSRTAGSSTDTQYF. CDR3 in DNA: TGCGCCAGCAGCCGAACCGCGGGGTCTAGCACAGATACGCAGTATTTT.

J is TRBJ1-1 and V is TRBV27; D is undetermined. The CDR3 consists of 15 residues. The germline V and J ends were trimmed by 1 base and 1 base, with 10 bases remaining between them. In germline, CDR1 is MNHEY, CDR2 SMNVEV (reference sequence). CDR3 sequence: CASSLFGGPNTEAFF. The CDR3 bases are TGTGCCAGCAGTTTATTCGGCGGACCGAACACTGAAGCTTTCTTT.

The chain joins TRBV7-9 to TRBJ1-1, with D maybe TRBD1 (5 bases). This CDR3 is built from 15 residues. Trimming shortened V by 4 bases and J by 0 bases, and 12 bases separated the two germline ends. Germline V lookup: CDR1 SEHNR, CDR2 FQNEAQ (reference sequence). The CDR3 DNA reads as TGTGCCAGCAGCTCCAATAGACAGTTGAACACTGAAGCTTTCTTT. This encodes CASSSNRQLNTEAFF.

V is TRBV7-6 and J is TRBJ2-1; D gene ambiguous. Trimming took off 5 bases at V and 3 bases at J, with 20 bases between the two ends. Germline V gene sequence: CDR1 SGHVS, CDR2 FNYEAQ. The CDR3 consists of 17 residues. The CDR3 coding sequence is TGTGCCAGCAGCGCCCAGTCGACCAGCGTTAACTACAATGAGCAGTTCTTC. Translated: CASSAQSTSVNYNEQFF.

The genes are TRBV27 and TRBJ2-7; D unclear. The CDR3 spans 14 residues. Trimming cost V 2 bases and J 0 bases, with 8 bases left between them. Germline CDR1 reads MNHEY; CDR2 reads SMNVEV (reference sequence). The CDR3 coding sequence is TGTGCCAGCAGTTTAGGCCGCTACTCCTACGAGCAGTACTTC. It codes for CASSLGRYSYEQYF.

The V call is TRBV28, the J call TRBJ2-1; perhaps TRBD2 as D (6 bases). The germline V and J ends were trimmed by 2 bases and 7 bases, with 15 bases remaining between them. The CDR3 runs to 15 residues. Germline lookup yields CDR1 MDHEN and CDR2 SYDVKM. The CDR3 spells CASSLGGARGNEQFF. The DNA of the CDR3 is TGTGCCAGCAGTTTAGGAGGGGCGCGTGGGAATGAGCAGTTCTTC.

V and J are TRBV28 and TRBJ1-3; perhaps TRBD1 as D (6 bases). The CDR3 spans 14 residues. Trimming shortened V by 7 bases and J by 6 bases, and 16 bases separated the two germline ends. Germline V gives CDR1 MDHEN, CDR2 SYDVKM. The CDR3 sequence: CASTSGGALNTIYF. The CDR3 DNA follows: TGTGCCAGCACAAGCGGGGGGGCGTTAAACACCATATATTTT.

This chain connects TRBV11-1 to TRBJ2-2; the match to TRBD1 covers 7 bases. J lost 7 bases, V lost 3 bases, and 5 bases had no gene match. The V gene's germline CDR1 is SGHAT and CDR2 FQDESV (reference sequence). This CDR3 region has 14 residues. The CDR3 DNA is TGTGCCAGCAGCTTGGACGACAGGGACGGGGAGCTGTTTTTT. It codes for CASSLDDRDGELFF.

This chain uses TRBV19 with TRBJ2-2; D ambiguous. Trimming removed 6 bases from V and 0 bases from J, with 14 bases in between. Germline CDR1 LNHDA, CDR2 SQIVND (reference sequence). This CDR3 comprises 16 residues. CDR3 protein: CASRNSPRTNTGELFF. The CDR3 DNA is TGTGCCAGTAGAAATTCCCCCCGGACGAACACCGGGGAGCTGTTTTTT.

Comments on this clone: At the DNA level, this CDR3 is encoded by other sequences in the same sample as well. The DNA of the CDR3 is TGTGCCAGCAGTTCCCCCCTAGCGGGAGGGCCTAATGAGCAGTTCTTC. Translation: CASSSPLAGGPNEQFF. The chain combines TRBV27 with TRBJ2-1; 12 nucleotides align to TRBD2. V shed 4 bases and J 7 bases; nucleotides not matched to a gene: 8. The CDR3 loop spans 16 amino acids. Germline lookup yields CDR1 MNHEY and CDR2 SMNVEV (reference sequence).